One sample yielded the 11 T cell receptor beta chains listed below, sequenced in a study of CD8+ T cells in alopecia areata. cDNA prepared by RNA extraction and subsequent reverse transcription served as the template for sequencing. TCRdb keeps only in-frame clones here, not all; method: immunoSEQ multiplex PCR. Counted here are fewer than 200,000 clones, about three fifths occurring once; the ten biggest clones make up around 12%. Treatment indicated: oral pan-JAK inhibitor, 5-10 mg twice daily. Here the sequenced sample was CD8+ T cells sorted from blood, taken at week 24, from a patient treated with tofacitinib. Receptor source: a human donor with alopecia areata.

V usage is TRBV6-1 and J usage is TRBJ1-2; 11 positions match TRBD1. Germline assignment: CDR1 MNHNS and CDR2 SASEGT. J was trimmed by 6 bases and V by 3 bases; bases with no gene match: 12. The CDR3 contains 17 residues. CDR3 protein: CASSEIRTGGAGNGYTF. In DNA, the CDR3 is TGTGCCAGCAGTGAGATACGGACAGGGGGCGCGGGAAATGGCTACACCTTC.

This chain connects TRBV29-1 to TRBJ2-3; D is undetermined. V lost 7 bases and J lost 2, with 13 bases in between. Germline V gives CDR1 SQVTM, CDR2 ANQGSEA. This CDR3 is built from 13 residues. Here the CDR3 reads CSATTMNTDTQYF. The CDR3 region has the DNA TGCAGCGCCACTACTATGAACACAGATACGCAGTATTTT.

This clone turned up a few times. The chain links TRBV4-1 to TRBJ1-2; possibly TRBD1 for D (5 bases). The germline V and J ends were trimmed by 3 bases and 2 bases, with 19 bases remaining between them. This CDR3 region has 17 residues. The germline V gene has CDR1 MGHRA and CDR2 YSYEKL. CDR3 in DNA: TGCGCCAGCAGCCACCTGCCCCTGTATTCAGGGAACTATGGCTACACCTTC. Translating it yields CASSHLPLYSGNYGYTF.

The chain recombines TRBV9 with TRBJ2-7; 10 nucleotides agree with TRBD1. V lost 4 bases and J lost 4; bases outside the gene matches: 5. This CDR3 comprises 14 residues. Looked up from germline, CDR1 is SGDLS and CDR2 is YYNGEE. The CDR3 sequence: CASSPGDRGYEQYF. In DNA form, the CDR3 reads TGTGCCAGCAGCCCAGGGGACAGGGGATACGAGCAGTACTTC.

CDR3 residues: CASSQSRRVSANYGYTF. The DNA of the CDR3 is TGTGCCAGCAGCCAAAGCAGGAGGGTGTCCGCTAACTATGGCTACACCTTC. The chain couples TRBV4-2 to TRBJ1-2; no firm D call. V was clipped by 2 bases and J by 0 bases, with 16 bases between them. The CDR3 sequence is 17 residues long. Germline CDR1 and CDR2: LGHNA and YNFKEQ.

The rearrangement joins TRBV5-6 to TRBJ2-5, with D perhaps TRBD1 or TRBD2 (5 bases each). Germline V lookup: CDR1 SGHDT, CDR2 YYEEEE. V lost 4 bases and J lost 7, with 17 bases in between. The CDR3 consists of 14 residues. CDR3 loop: CASSHGTGLRTQYF. For the CDR3, the DNA is TGTGCCAGCAGCCACGGGACGGGATTGCGGACCCAGTACTTC.

This rearrangement joins TRBV4-1 to TRBJ2-1; tentatively, D is TRBD1 or TRBD2 (5 bases each). This CDR3 has 15 amino acids. The germline V and J ends were trimmed by 0 bases and 3 bases, with 9 bases remaining between them. Per germline, CDR1 MGHRA and CDR2 YSYEKL. CDR3 coding DNA: TGCGCCAGCAGCCAAGAGGGGCGGGTCTACAATGAGCAGTTCTTC. It encodes CASSQEGRVYNEQFF.

This sequence joins TRBV11-2 and TRBJ2-1, with a possible D match to TRBD2 (5 bases). CDR1 is SGHAT and CDR2 is FQNNGV in the germline V gene. The CDR3 is 11 amino acids. Deletions cut 11 bases from V and 6 bases from J, with 11 bases between. This CDR3 is CAEGTLNEQFF. The DNA of the CDR3 is TGTGCCGAGGGTACCCTCAATGAGCAGTTCTTC.

This clone was seen just once. The chain has TRBV12-5 and TRBJ1-2, with D maybe TRBD1 (5 bases). Trimming shortened V by 6 bases and J by 3 bases, and 11 bases separated the two germline ends. Germline V CDR1 and CDR2: LGHNT, FRNRAP. The length of the CDR3 is 13 residues. The CDR3 loop is CASGPGTDYGYTF. CDR3 bases: TGTGCTAGTGGGCCCGGGACCGACTATGGCTACACCTTC.

The chain links TRBV27 to TRBJ2-3; D is undetermined. The CDR3 covers 13 residues. Germline CDR1 reads MNHEY; CDR2 reads SMNVEV (reference sequence). The ends were cut back, 0 bases at V and 5 bases at J, with 6 bases in the middle. The CDR3 region is CASSLSGQDTQYF. The CDR3 DNA reads as TGTGCCAGCAGTTTATCCGGGCAAGATACGCAGTATTTT.

The chain carries TRBV30 and TRBJ2-7; maybe TRBD2 (6 bases). CDR1 and CDR2 (germline): GTSNPN, SVGIG (reference sequence). The CDR3 sequence is 12 residues long. V gave up 5 bases and J gave up 5 bases, with 13 bases separating them. The CDR3 region is CAWSRGGNEQYF. DNA of the CDR3: TGTGCCTGGTCAAGAGGAGGGAACGAGCAGTACTTC.